This T cell receptor (beta chain) appears in the sequencing data of a study of identical twins' blood T cells. TCRdb processed the 5' RACE reads anew with MiXCR; each CDR3 protein has one entry. Of 350,000 to 400,000 distinct CDR3 sequences in the sample, roughly 30% were seen once. On this clonotype itself: Its antigen remains unknown.

Study-wide results and caveats: Each donor's most abundant TCRbeta clonotypes shared more CDR3 sequences with her twin than unrelated donors.

V was trimmed by 4 bases and J by 8 bases, leaving 9 bases between them. Germline CDR1 SGHNT, CDR2 YYREEE (reference sequence). The CDR3 loop spans 11 amino acids. This chain joins TRBV5-4 and TRBJ1-1; D is unclear. The specimen was PBMCs. The sequence was collected from a woman aged 18-49 years in good health. CDR3 coding DNA: TGTGCCAGCAGCAACCAGTTGGAAGCTTTCTTT. This translates into CASSNQLEAFF.